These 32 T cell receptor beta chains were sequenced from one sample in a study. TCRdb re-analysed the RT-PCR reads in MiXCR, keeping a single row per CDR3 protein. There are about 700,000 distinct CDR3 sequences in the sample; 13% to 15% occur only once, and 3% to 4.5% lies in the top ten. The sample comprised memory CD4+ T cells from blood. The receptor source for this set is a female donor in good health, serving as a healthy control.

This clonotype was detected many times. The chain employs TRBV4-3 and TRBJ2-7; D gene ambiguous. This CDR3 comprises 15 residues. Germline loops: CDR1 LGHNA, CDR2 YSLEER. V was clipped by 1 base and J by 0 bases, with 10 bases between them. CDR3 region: CASSQALQPSYEQYF. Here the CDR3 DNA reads TGCGCCAGCAGCCAAGCGTTACAGCCCTCCTACGAGCAGTACTTC.

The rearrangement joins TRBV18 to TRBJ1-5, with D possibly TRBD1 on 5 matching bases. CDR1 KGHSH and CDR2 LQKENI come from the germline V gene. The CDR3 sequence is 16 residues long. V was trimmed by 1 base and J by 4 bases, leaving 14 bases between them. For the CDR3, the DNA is TGTGCCAGCTCACCACTCGGGACGGCCTCGAATCAGCCCCAGCATTTT. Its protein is CASSPLGTASNQPQHF.

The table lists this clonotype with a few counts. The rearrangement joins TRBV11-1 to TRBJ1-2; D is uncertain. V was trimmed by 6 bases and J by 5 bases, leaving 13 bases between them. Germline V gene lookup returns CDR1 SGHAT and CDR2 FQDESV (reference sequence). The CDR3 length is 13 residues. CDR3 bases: TGTGCCAGCAGTAAAATTCCGGGATATGGCTACACCTTC. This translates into CASSKIPGYGYTF.

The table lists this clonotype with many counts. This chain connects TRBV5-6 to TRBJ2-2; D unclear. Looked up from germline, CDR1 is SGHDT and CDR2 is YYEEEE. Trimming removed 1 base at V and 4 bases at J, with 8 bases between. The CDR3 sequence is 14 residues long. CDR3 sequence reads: CASSLFSGTGELFF. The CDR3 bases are TGTGCCAGCAGCTTGTTCTCGGGCACCGGGGAGCTGTTTTTT.

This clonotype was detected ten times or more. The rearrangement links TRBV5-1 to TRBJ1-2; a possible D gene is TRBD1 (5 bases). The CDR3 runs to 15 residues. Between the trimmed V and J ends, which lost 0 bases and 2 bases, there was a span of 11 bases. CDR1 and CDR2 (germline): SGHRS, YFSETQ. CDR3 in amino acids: CASSLEGRANYGYTF. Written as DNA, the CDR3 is TGCGCCAGCAGCTTGGAGGGACGGGCGAACTATGGCTACACCTTC.

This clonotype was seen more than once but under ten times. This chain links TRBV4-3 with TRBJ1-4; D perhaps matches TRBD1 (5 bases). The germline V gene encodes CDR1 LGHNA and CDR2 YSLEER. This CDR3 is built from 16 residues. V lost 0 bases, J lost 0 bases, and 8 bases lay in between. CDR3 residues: CASSQDGATTNEKLFF. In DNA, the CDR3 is TGCGCCAGCAGCCAAGATGGGGCGACAACTAATGAAAAACTGTTTTTT.

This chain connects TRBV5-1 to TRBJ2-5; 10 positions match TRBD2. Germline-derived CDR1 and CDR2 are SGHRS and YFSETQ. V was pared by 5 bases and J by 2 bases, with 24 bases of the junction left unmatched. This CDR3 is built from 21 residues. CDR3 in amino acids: CASSPGTSVTGDSQKQETQYF. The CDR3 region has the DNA TGCGCCAGCAGTCCCGGGACTAGCGTCACCGGGGACAGCCAAAAGCAAGAGACCCAGTACTTC.

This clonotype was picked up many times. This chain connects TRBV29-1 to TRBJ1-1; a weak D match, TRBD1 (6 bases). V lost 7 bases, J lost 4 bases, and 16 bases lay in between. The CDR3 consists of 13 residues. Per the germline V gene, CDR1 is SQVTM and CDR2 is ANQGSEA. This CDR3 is CSAGGGQGTEAFF. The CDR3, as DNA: TGCAGCGCCGGGGGGGGGCAGGGCACTGAAGCTTTCTTT.

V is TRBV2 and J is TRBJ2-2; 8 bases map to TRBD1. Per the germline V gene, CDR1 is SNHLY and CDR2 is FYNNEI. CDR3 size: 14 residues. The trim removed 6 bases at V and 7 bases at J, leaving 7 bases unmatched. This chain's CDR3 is CASRTGVQGGELFF. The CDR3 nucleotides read TGTGCCAGCAGGACAGGGGTTCAGGGCGGGGAGCTGTTTTTT.

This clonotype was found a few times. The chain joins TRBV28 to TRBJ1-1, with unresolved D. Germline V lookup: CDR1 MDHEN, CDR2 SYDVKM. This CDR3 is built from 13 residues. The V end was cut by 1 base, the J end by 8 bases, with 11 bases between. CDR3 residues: CASSLYAASEAFF. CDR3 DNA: TGTGCCAGCAGTTTATACGCCGCCTCCGAAGCTTTCTTT.

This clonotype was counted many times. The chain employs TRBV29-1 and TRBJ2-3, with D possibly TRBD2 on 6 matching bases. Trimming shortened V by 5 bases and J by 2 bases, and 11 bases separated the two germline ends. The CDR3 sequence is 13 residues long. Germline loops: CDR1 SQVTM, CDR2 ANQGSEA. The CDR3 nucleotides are TGCAGCGTTAAGGAGGGTCCCACAGATACGCAGTATTTT. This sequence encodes CSVKEGPTDTQYF.

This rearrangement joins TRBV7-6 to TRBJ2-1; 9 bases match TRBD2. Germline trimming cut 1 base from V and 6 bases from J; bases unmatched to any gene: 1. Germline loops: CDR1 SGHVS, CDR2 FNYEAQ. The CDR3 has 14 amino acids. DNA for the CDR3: TGTGCCAGCAGCTTAGGGACTAGCGTCAATGAGCAGTTCTTC. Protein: CASSLGTSVNEQFF.

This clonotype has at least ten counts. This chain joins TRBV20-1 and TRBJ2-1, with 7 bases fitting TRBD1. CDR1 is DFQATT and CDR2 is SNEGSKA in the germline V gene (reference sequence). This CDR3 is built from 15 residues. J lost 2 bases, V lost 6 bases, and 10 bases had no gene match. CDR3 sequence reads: CSATGGQSTYNEQFF. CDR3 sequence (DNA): TGCAGTGCCACTGGGGGACAGTCTACCTACAATGAGCAGTTCTTC.

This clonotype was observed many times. CDR3 residues: CASNRLAGVNEQYF. CDR3 nucleotides: TGTGCCAGCAACCGACTAGCGGGAGTCAACGAGCAGTACTTC. The V and J genes are TRBV27 and TRBJ2-7, with 12 bases identical to TRBD2. This CDR3 is built from 14 residues. The germline V gene encodes CDR1 MNHEY and CDR2 SMNVEV (reference sequence). The V segment lost 7 bases and the J segment 5 bases; nucleotides outside the gene matches: 6.

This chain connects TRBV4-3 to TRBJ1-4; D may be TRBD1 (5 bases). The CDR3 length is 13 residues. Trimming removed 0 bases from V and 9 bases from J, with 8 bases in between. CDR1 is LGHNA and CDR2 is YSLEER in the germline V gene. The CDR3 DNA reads TGCGCCAGCAGCCAAGAAGCAGGGAAAAAACTGTTTTTT. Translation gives CASSQEAGKKLFF.

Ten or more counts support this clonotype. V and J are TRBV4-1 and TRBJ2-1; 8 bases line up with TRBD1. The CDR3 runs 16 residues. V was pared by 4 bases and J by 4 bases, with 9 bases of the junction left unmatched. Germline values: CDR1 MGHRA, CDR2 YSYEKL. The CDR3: CASSRPDRERYNEQFF. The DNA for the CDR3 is TGCGCCAGCAGCCGACCGGACAGGGAGAGATACAATGAGCAGTTCTTC.

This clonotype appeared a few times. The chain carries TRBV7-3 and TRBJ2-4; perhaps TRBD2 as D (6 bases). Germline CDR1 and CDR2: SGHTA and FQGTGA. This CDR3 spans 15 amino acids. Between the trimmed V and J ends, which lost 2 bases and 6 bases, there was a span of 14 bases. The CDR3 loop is CASSLEPDSGNIQYF. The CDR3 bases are TGTGCCAGCAGCTTAGAGCCCGATAGCGGAAACATTCAGTACTTC.

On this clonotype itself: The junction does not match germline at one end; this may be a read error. The chain's CDR3 is CASILASGAPGYTF. CDR3 bases: TGCGCCAGCATCTTGGCGTCTGGGGCACCTGGCTACACCTTC. The chain combines TRBV5-1 with TRBJ1-2, with a possible D match to TRBD1 (5 bases). The CDR3 totals 14 residues. Per the germline V gene, CDR1 is SGHRS and CDR2 is YFSETQ.

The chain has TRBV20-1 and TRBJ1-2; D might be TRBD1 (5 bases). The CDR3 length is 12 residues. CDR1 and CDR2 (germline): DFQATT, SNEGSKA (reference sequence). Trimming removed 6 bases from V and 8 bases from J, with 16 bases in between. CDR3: CSASGNNRGYTF. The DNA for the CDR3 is TGCAGTGCGAGTGGAAATAACAGGGGCTACACCTTC.

The CDR3 region is CSASDTRTGTYEQYF. DNA of the CDR3: TGCAGTGCTAGCGATACGAGGACTGGAACCTACGAGCAGTACTTC. This chain connects TRBV20-1 to TRBJ2-7, with TRBD2 as a possible D gene (5 bases). Germline V gene sequence: CDR1 DFQATT, CDR2 SNEGSKA (reference sequence). The CDR3 length is 15 residues. Trimming left V 3 bases short and J 2 bases short, with 17 bases between.

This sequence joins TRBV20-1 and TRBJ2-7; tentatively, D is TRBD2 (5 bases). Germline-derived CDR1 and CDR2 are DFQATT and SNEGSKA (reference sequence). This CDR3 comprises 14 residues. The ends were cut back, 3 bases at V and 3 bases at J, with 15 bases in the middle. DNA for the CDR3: TGCAGTGCTAGTTTGACGGGAAGGTTCTACGAGCAGTACTTC. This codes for CSASLTGRFYEQYF.

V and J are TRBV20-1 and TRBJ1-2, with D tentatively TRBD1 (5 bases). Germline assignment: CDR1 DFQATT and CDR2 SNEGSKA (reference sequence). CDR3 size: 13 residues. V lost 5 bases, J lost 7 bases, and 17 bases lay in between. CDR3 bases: TGCAGTGCTCGTCAGGAAGCGGGGGTTGGCTACACCTTC. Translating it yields CSARQEAGVGYTF.

This CDR3 reads CASSLEKGLYNEQFF. CDR3 DNA sequence: TGTGCCAGCAGCTTGGAGAAGGGGCTCTACAATGAGCAGTTCTTC. This chain connects TRBV5-6 to TRBJ2-1; D is perhaps TRBD1 (5 bases). Trimming shortened V by 0 bases and J by 3 bases, and 10 bases separated the two germline ends. The CDR3 totals 15 residues. The germline V gene has CDR1 SGHDT and CDR2 YYEEEE. Combining the CDR3 with reference TRBV5-6 and TRBJ2-1 gives the whole variable domain DAGVTQSPTHLIKTRGQQVTLRCSPKSGHDTVSWYQQALGQGPQFIFQYYEEEERQRGNFPDRFSGHQFPNYSSELNVNALLLGDSALYLCASSLEKGLYNEQFFGPGTRLTVL.

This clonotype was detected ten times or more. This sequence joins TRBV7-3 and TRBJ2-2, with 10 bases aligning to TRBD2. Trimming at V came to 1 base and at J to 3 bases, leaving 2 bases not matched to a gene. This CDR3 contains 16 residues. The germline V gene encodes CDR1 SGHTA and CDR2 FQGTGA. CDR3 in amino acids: CASSLIGTSDTGELFF. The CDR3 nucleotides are TGTGCCAGCAGCTTAATTGGGACTAGCGACACCGGGGAGCTGTTTTTT.

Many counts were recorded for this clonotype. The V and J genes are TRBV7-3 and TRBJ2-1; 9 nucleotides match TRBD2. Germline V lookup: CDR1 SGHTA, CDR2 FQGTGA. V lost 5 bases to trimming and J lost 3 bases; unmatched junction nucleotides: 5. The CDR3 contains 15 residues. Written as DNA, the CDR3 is TGTGCCAGCAGCCAACTAGCGGGCAGCTACAATGAGCAGTTCTTC. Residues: CASSQLAGSYNEQFF.

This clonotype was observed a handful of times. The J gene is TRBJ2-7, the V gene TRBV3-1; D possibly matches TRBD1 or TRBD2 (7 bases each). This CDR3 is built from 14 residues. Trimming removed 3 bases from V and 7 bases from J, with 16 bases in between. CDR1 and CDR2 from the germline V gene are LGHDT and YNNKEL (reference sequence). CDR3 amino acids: CASSHRGGADEQYF. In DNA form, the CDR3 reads TGTGCCAGCAGCCACAGGGGGGGCGCGGATGAGCAGTACTTC.

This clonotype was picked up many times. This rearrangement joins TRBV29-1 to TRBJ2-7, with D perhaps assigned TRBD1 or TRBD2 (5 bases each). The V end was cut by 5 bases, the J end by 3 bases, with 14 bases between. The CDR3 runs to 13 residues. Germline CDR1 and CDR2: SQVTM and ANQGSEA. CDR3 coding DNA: TGCAGCGTTCGTCCGGGACGGGGCTACGAGCAGTACTTC. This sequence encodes CSVRPGRGYEQYF.

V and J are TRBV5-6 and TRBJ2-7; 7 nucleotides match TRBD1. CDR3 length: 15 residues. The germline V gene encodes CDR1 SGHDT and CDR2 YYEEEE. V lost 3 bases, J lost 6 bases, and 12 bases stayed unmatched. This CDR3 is CASSSTGTAMSEQYF. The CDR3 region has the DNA TGTGCCAGCAGCTCAACCGGGACAGCTATGTCCGAGCAGTACTTC.

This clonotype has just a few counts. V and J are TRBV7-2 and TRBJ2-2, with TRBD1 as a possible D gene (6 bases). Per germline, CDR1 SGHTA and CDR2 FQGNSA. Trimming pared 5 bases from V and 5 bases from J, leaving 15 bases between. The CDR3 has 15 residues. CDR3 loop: CASSLSSGATGELFF. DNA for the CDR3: TGTGCCAGCAGCCTTAGTTCAGGGGCGACCGGGGAGCTGTTTTTT.

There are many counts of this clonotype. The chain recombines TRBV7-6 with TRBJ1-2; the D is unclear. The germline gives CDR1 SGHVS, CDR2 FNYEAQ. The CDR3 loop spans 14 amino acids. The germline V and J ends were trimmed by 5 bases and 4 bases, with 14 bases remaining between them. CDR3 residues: CASSPLDIPYGYTF. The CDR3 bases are TGTGCCAGCAGCCCACTCGACATTCCCTATGGCTACACCTTC.

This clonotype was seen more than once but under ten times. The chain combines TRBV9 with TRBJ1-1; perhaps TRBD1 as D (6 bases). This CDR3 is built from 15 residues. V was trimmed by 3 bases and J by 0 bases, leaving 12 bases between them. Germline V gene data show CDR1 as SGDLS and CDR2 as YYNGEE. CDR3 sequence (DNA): TGTGCCAGCAGCGCCGATGGACAGATGAACACTGAAGCTTTCTTT. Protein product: CASSADGQMNTEAFF.

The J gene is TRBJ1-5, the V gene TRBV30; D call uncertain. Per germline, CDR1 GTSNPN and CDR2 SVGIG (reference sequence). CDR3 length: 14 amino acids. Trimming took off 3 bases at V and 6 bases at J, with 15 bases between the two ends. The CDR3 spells CAWSPPKVGQPQHF. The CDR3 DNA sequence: TGTGCCTGGAGCCCCCCCAAGGTTGGTCAGCCCCAGCATTTT.